Listed below are T cell receptor beta chains from one sample, sequenced in a study of cytomegalovirus exposure and HLA in healthy donors. Generated by immunoSEQ multiplex PCR, the TCRdb table keeps only in-frame clones and is missing some. Of 160,000 or so clones listed, roughly 80% are singletons. Sequenced input: PBMCs. Receptors originate from a woman aged 30 to 39 in good health and CMV-seronegative. Each CDR3 is given with its conserved first and last residue. Fields, in order: V gene, J gene, clone size, D gene, CDR3 protein, CDR3 DNA. The D gene is left open where the match is weak. Size values are once, few and many counts, or a class for expanded clones, and some rows have none.

TRBV2,TRBJ1-1,-,-,CASRGTGQNTEAFF,TGTGCCAGCAGGGGAACGGGACAGAACACTGAAGCTTTCTTT
TRBV4-1,TRBJ2-5,once,TRBD2,CASSQVTGGKQETQYF,TGCGCCAGCAGCCAAGTCACGGGGGGTAAACAAGAGACCCAGTACTTC
TRBV9,TRBJ2-1,-,-,CASSVTYNEQFF,TGTGCCAGCAGCGTAACATACAATGAGCAGTTCTTC
TRBV12-5,TRBJ1-5,-,TRBD1,CASGGGQGAWQPQHF,TGTGCTAGTGGTGGCGGACAGGGGGCATGGCAGCCCCAGCATTTT
TRBV9,TRBJ2-3,-,TRBD2,CASSYGLVTDTQYF,TGTGCCAGCAGCTACGGACTAGTAACAGATACGCAGTATTTT
TRBV2,TRBJ2-1,few,TRBD2,CASRPTSDEQFF,TGTGCCAGCAGACCCACTAGCGATGAGCAGTTCTTC
TRBV9,TRBJ1-1,few,-,CASSRLGENTEAFF,TGTGCCAGCAGCCGGTTGGGAGAGAACACTGAAGCTTTCTTT
TRBV28,TRBJ1-4,-,TRBD1,CASSQQGTADEKLFF,TGTGCCAGCAGTCAACAGGGGACGGCAGATGAAAAACTGTTTTTT
TRBV5-1,TRBJ1-1,-,-,CASSLVTGDTEAFF,TGCGCCAGCAGCTTGGTGACGGGTGACACTGAAGCTTTCTTT
TRBV15,TRBJ1-2,-,-,CATSGGALYGYTF,TGTGCCACCAGCGGGGGGGCGCTCTATGGCTACACCTTC
TRBV7-3,TRBJ1-1,-,TRBD1,CASSLQGVNTEAFF,TGTGCCAGCAGCTTACAGGGGGTGAACACTGAAGCTTTCTTT
TRBV30,TRBJ1-1,-,TRBD1,CAWKPDRGGEAFF,TGTGCCTGGAAACCCGACAGGGGAGGTGAAGCTTTCTTT
TRBV11-2,TRBJ1-3,-,-,CASTLQQSTAWHF,TGTGCCAGCACCTTACAACAATCGACAGCTTGGCATTTT
TRBV4-2,TRBJ2-1,few,TRBD1,CASSQHPGQGANEQFF,TGTGCCAGCAGCCAACATCCGGGACAGGGGGCCAATGAGCAGTTCTTC
TRBV6-5,TRBJ2-5,-,TRBD2,CASSIGGAGETQYF,TGTGCCAGCAGTATCGGGGGGGCCGGAGAGACCCAGTACTTC
TRBV18,TRBJ2-5,-,TRBD2,CASSFLAGVPPETQYF,TGTGCCAGCTCATTTCTAGCGGGGGTTCCCCCAGAGACCCAGTACTTC
TRBV11-2,TRBJ1-3,-,-,CASSFTGTGGNTIYF,TGTGCCAGCAGCTTTACAGGGACGGGAGGAAACACCATATATTTT
TRBV15,TRBJ2-7,-,-,CATSRDGAGDGEQYF,TGTGCCACCAGCAGAGATGGGGCAGGGGACGGCGAGCAGTACTTC
TRBV12-5,TRBJ2-1,few,-,CASGLWQGYPNEQFF,TGTGCTAGTGGTTTGTGGCAGGGATACCCCAATGAGCAGTTCTTC
TRBV5-6,TRBJ1-1,-,-,CASSTEGIGGVGEAFF,TGTGCCAGCAGCACAGAGGGTATTGGGGGGGTGGGTGAAGCTTTCTTT
TRBV5-1,TRBJ1-1,-,TRBD1,CASSTGQGSEAFF,TGCGCCAGCAGCACCGGACAGGGCTCTGAAGCTTTCTTT
TRBV6-6,TRBJ2-7,-,-,CASYDHRVSYEQYF,TGTGCCAGCTATGACCACAGGGTATCCTACGAGCAGTACTTC
TRBV27,TRBJ1-1,-,-,CASSSRNPRRTEAFF,TGTGCCAGCAGTTCCAGAAACCCCCGCCGCACTGAAGCTTTCTTT
TRBV28,TRBJ1-4,-,-,CASSFMGSTNEKLFF,TGTGCCAGCAGTTTCATGGGCTCCACTAATGAAAAACTGTTTTTT
TRBV10-2,TRBJ2-1,-,-,CASSGSAYNEQFF,TGCGCCAGCAGTGGCTCAGCCTACAATGAGCAGTTCTTC
TRBV12-5,TRBJ1-3,-,-,CASGLSQGVSGNTIYF,TGTGCTAGTGGTTTGTCACAAGGGGTCTCTGGAAACACCATATATTTT
TRBV7-8,TRBJ1-1,-,-,CASSLLGGIEAFF,TGTGCCAGCAGCTTGTTGGGGGGGATTGAAGCTTTCTTT
TRBV18,TRBJ1-1,-,-,CASSPLDGYTEAFF,TGTGCCAGCTCACCTCTAGACGGGTACACTGAAGCTTTCTTT
TRBV4-1,TRBJ2-3,-,TRBD2,CASSLRRGSSGGAREDTQYF,TGCGCCAGCAGTTTAAGAAGAGGGTCTAGCGGGGGGGCACGGGAAGATACGCAGTATTTT
TRBV7-7,TRBJ1-4,-,TRBD1,CASSLGGQGAEKLFF,TGTGCTAGCAGCTTAGGGGGACAGGGGGCCGAAAAACTGTTTTTT
TRBV15,TRBJ1-6,-,-,CATSREGGPLYNSPLHF,TGTGCCACCAGCAGAGAGGGAGGGCCTCTGTATAATTCACCCCTCCACTTT
TRBV21-1,TRBJ2-1,few,-,CASPGTSVDEQFF,TGTGCCAGTCCCGGGACTAGCGTTGATGAGCAGTTCTTC
TRBV10-3,TRBJ2-1,-,-,CAINGGGSGTSYNEQFF,TGTGCCATCAACGGAGGTGGGTCGGGCACTTCCTACAATGAGCAGTTCTTC
TRBV5-4,TRBJ2-5,-,-,CASSFPSETQYF,TGTGCCAGCAGCTTCCCGAGCGAGACCCAGTACTTC
TRBV7-9,TRBJ1-1,-,-,CASSSNREAFF,TGTGCCAGCAGCTCCAACAGGGAAGCTTTCTTT
TRBV27,TRBJ2-7,-,-,CASSLSRGYEQYF,TGTGCCAGCAGTTTATCCCGCGGGTACGAGCAGTACTTC
TRBV27,TRBJ1-2,-,TRBD1,CASRPGQGYGYTF,TGTGCCAGCAGACCGGGACAGGGCTATGGCTACACCTTC
TRBV2,TRBJ2-7,-,TRBD1,CASTPGGPTYEQYF,TGTGCCAGCACCCCAGGGGGACCCACCTACGAGCAGTACTTC
TRBV19,TRBJ1-5,-,-,CASSIGWGGNQPQHF,TGTGCCAGTAGTATTGGGTGGGGGGGCAATCAGCCCCAGCATTTT
TRBV5-1,TRBJ2-5,-,TRBD1,CASSLAGTGEETQYF,TGCGCCAGCAGCTTGGCGGGGACAGGGGAAGAGACCCAGTACTTC
TRBV28,TRBJ2-5,-,TRBD2,CASSFGGLAKETQYF,TGTGCCAGCAGTTTTGGGGGACTAGCTAAGGAGACCCAGTACTTC
TRBV27,TRBJ2-7,-,-,CASRSDGAYEQYF,TGTGCCAGCAGGTCCGACGGAGCCTACGAGCAGTACTTC
TRBV19,TRBJ1-2,few,-,CASISQGGLGGYTF,TGTGCCAGTATTTCCCAGGGAGGCCTAGGAGGCTACACCTTC